The 4 T cell receptor beta chains below all came from one sample that was sequenced in a study of a mutant IDH1 vaccine in newly diagnosed glioma. Time point defined: baseline, week 1 (first vaccination visit). As to treatment: pre-vaccination baseline after standard-of-care therapy. Libraries were prepared by immunoSEQ multiplex PCR; TCRdb keeps only in-frame clonotypes and omits some of them. The data hold around 33,000 clones, with around 83% observed a single time. The sample in question was peripheral blood mononuclear cells (PBMCs), obtained from a glioma patient treated with radiotherapy, temozolomide or both. Every receptor here comes from a man aged 50 to 59 with glioma. Some clones in this sample may be carry-over from other donors' samples.

The rearrangement uses TRBV7-2 and TRBJ1-1, with D possibly matching TRBD1 (5 bases). Germline CDR1 and CDR2: SGHTA and FQGNSA. The CDR3 consists of 13 residues. The ends were cut back, 1 base at V and 8 bases at J, with 11 bases in the middle. CDR3 residues: CASSLVGGAEAFF. In DNA, the CDR3 is TGTGCCAGCAGCTTAGTTGGGGGAGCGGAAGCTTTCTTT.

The chain has TRBV2 and TRBJ2-3; no reliable D call. Looked up from germline, CDR1 is SNHLY and CDR2 is FYNNEI. The CDR3 contains 11 residues. The V end was cut by 6 bases, the J end by 8 bases, with 9 bases between. CDR3 bases: TGTGCCAGCAGGGGGTACGGTACGCAGTATTTT. It encodes CASRGYGTQYF. Full variable domain (remainder filled in from reference TRBV2 and TRBJ2-3): EPEVTQTPSHQVTQMGQEVILRCVPISNHLYFYWYRQILGQKVEFLVSFYNNEISEKSEIFDDQFSVERPDGSNFTLKIRSTKLEDSAMYFCASRGYGTQYFGPGTRLTVL.

The rearrangement links TRBV7-2 to TRBJ2-3; D gene unclear. Germline CDR1 reads SGHTA; CDR2 reads FQGNSA. V was pared by 4 bases and J by 7 bases, with 9 bases between. This CDR3 region has 12 residues. This CDR3 reads CASSSLGNTQYF. CDR3 DNA sequence: TGTGCCAGCAGCTCACTGGGGAATACGCAGTATTTT. Based on the CDR3 plus reference TRBV7-2 and TRBJ2-3, the full variable domain is GAGVSQSPSNKVTEKGKDVELRCDPISGHTALYWYRQSLGQGLEFLIYFQGNSAPDKSGLPSDRFSAERTGGSVSTLTIQRTQQEDSAVYLCASSSLGNTQYFGPGTRLTVL.

The chain recombines TRBV29-1 with TRBJ2-1; D not resolved. Germline CDR1 SQVTM, CDR2 ANQGSEA. This CDR3 is 12 amino acids long. Trimming removed 6 bases at V and 0 bases at J, with 6 bases between. Here the CDR3 reads CSVSLSYNEQFF. CDR3 bases: TGCAGCGTATCACTCTCCTACAATGAGCAGTTCTTC.